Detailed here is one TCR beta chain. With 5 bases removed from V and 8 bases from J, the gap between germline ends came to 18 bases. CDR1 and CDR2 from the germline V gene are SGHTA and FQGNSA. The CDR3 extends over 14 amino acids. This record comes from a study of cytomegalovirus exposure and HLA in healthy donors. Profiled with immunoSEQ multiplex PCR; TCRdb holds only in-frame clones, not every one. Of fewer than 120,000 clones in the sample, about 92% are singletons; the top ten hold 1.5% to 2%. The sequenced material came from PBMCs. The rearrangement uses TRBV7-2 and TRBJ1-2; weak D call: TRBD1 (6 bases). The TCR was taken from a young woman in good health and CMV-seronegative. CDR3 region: CASSTVRGASGYTF. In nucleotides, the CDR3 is TGTGCCAGCAGCACCGTCCGGGGGGCCTCGGGCTACACCTTC.